This TCR beta chain originates from a study of CD8 T cells in ankylosing spondylitis. Study-level results: Reportedly, matched ankylosing spondylitis synovial fluid was significantly enriched for disease-linked clones. Some of the motif variants had earlier been found in reactive arthritis patients' fluid and blood. Among TCR beta sequences, a motif of eight highly homologous variants appeared characteristic of ankylosing spondylitis blood.

This clonotype was counted at least ten times. Its matching antigen is unknown. V lost 0 bases, J lost 5 bases, and 7 bases stayed unmatched. The length of the CDR3 is 16 residues. The germline V gene encodes CDR1 SGHRS and CDR2 YFSETQ. In making TCR beta libraries, quantitative 5'-RACE with molecular barcodes was used. Using its own MiXCR run on the 5' RACE reads, TCRdb lists one record per CDR3 protein. This sample has over 100,000 distinct CDR3 sequences, with over 6% found just once. Sequencing input: blood, either unsorted or a sorted T cell fraction (not recorded which). The receptor's source is a male donor with ankylosing spondylitis or in good health (not recorded which). The chain uses TRBV5-1 and TRBJ2-2; 7 positions match TRBD2. The CDR3 DNA follows: TGCGCCAGCAGCTTGGTTCTAGCGGAGGGAACCGGGGAGCTGTTTTTT. The encoded protein is CASSLVLAEGTGELFF.